Reported below is one T cell receptor beta chain. Its cognate antigen is unknown. The data were obtained in a study of cytomegalovirus exposure and HLA in healthy donors. Overall study findings and caveats: First-cohort TCR clusters were later found to tend to co-occur in the 130 or so validation repertoires. A few chains linked to CMV were shown in vitro to be specific for CMV antigens. Investigators reported around 150 TCR beta chains as tied to cytomegalovirus.

Assay: immunoSEQ multiplex PCR; the TCRdb copy retains only in-frame clones and omits some. The table lists about 79,000 clones, under 95% of them singletons. The sample taken for sequencing was PBMCs. The TCR comes from a woman in her twenties or thirties in good health and CMV-seronegative.

CDR3 protein: CASSLYGDRYVGYTF. The CDR3 region has the DNA TGTGCCAGCAGTTTATATGGGGACAGATACGTTGGCTACACCTTC. The V gene is TRBV28, the J gene TRBJ1-2, with 7 bases aligning to TRBD1. V trimming: 1 base; J trimming: 7 bases; junction bases outside the gene matches: 9. The germline gives CDR1 MDHEN, CDR2 SYDVKM. This CDR3 has 15 residues.